This T cell receptor (beta chain) was sequenced during a study of a mutant IDH1 vaccine in newly diagnosed glioma. Study context: Scheduled for weeks 1, 3, 5, 7, 11, 15, 19 and 23, eight vaccinations were given to patients. Earlier treatment was radiotherapy, temozolomide, or both, with most getting both.

Time point reported: week 23, last vaccination. Vaccinated patients received 300 ug of mutant IDH1 20-mer peptide per dose, with topical imiquimod. Germline V CDR1 and CDR2: GTSNPN, SVGIG (reference sequence). The V end was cut by 4 bases, the J end by 4 bases, with 14 bases between. CDR3 length: 13 amino acids. Notes on this clone: Its antigen remains unknown.

The protocol was immunoSEQ multiplex PCR, while the TCRdb copy is restricted to in-frame clones and leaves out a portion. The sample shows tens of thousands of clones, more than 80% of them seen only once. This chain uses TRBV30 with TRBJ2-7, with D perhaps matching TRBD2 (6 bases). This sequence originates from a woman in her forties or fifties with glioma. Sequences were derived from PBMCs, sampled from a glioma patient whose treatment included an IDH1 peptide vaccine. The CDR3 spells CAWTRREGYEQYF. For the CDR3, the DNA is TGTGCCTGGACTAGGCGGGAAGGGTACGAGCAGTACTTC.